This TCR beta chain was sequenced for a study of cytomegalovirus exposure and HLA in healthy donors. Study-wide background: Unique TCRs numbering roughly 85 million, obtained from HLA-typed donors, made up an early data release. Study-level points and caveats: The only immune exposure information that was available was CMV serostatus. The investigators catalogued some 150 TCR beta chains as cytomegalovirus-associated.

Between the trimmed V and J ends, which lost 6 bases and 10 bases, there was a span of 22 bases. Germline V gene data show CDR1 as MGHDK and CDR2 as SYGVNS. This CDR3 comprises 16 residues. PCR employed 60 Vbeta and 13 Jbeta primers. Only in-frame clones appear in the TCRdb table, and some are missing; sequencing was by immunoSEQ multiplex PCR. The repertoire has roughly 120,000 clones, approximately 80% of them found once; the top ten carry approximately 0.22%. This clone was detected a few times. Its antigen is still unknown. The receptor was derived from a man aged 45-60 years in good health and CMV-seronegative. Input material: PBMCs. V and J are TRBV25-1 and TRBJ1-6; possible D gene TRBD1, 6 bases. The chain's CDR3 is CASRPKQGRVKSPLHF. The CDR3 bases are TGTGCCAGCAGGCCTAAACAGGGTAGGGTTAAGTCACCCCTCCACTTT. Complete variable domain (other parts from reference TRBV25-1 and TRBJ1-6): EADIYQTPRYLVIGTGKKITLECSQTMGHDKMYWYQQDPGMELHLIHYSYGVNSTEKGDLSSESTVSRIRTEHFPLTLESARPSHTSQYLCASRPKQGRVKSPLHFGNGTRLTVT.